Included here is one T cell receptor (beta chain) sequence, with context. Its antigen is unidentified. These data originate in a study of cytomegalovirus exposure and HLA in healthy donors. General study findings and limits: Data from an earlier analysis indicated that most TCR beta V segments were productive either about 90% or about 30% of the time. Rare TCR sequences predominated, though certain public TCRs were found in many donors. TCR beta chain V- and J-gene trimming was linked, in a later analysis, to a missense variant in DCLRE1C.

V shed 6 bases, J shed 0 bases, and the junction held 17 bases outside the gene matches. CDR1 is SGHRS, CDR2 YFSETQ, per germline. The CDR3 consists of 18 residues. Researchers ran the PCR with 60 Vbeta and 13 Jbeta primers. Repertoires were generated with immunoSEQ multiplex PCR, while TCRdb's copy carries only in-frame clones and drops some. The sample yields under 150,000 clones, around 60% seen once. Specimen: PBMCs. The sequence was obtained from a woman between 40 and 55 years old in good health and CMV-seropositive. The chain carries TRBV5-1 and TRBJ1-1; 7 bases are a match to TRBD1. The CDR3 is CASNPSPQGFEMNTEAFF. The CDR3 DNA reads TGCGCCAGCAACCCCTCACCACAGGGGTTTGAAATGAACACTGAAGCTTTCTTT.